These 24 T cell receptor beta chains were sequenced from one sample in a study of T cell repertoires in cytomegalovirus infection. TCRdb re-called the reads through MiXCR, storing one row per CDR3 protein. The sample lists hundreds of thousands of distinct CDR3 sequences; 20% to 25% were seen once. The sequenced material came from CD8+ T cells from PBMCs. The receptors here all came from a human donor in good health (CMV status not recorded). Some clones in this sample may be carry-over from other donors' samples.

The chain has TRBV29-1 and TRBJ2-1; D tentatively fits TRBD1 or TRBD2 (7 bases each). The CDR3 is made up of 14 amino acids. V was cut by 1 base and J by 9 bases, with 16 bases left in between. Germline V gene lookup returns CDR1 SQVTM and CDR2 ANQGSEA. The CDR3 reads CSVEVRGGWGEQFF. For the CDR3, the DNA is TGCAGCGTTGAAGTCAGGGGGGGGTGGGGTGAGCAGTTCTTC.

The gene calls are TRBV19 and TRBJ1-5; D is perhaps TRBD1 (5 bases). CDR3 length: 17 residues. The V gene lost 5 bases and the J gene lost 4 bases, with 21 bases spanning the gap. Germline V lookup: CDR1 LNHDA, CDR2 SQIVND (reference sequence). The CDR3 here is CASSRTFTSSGNQPQHF. The CDR3 DNA sequence: TGTGCCAGTAGTCGGACCTTTACCTCTTCAGGGAATCAGCCCCAGCATTTT.

This clonotype has only a few counts. The rearrangement joins TRBV19 to TRBJ2-1; no reliable D call. Trimming took off 8 bases at V and 0 bases at J, with 14 bases between the two ends. Germline V gives CDR1 LNHDA, CDR2 SQIVND (reference sequence). CDR3 length equals 15 residues. The CDR3 region has the DNA TGTGCCAGTCAATATGGGTTCGGCTCCTACAATGAGCAGTTCTTC. Translation: CASQYGFGSYNEQFF. The whole variable domain, filled in from reference TRBV19 and TRBJ2-1, reads DGGITQSPKYLFRKEGQNVTLSCEQNLNHDAMYWYRQDPGQGLRLIYYSQIVNDFQKGDIAEGYSVSREKKESFPLTVTSAQKNPTAFYLCASQYGFGSYNEQFFGPGTRLTVL.

The chain combines TRBV20-1 with TRBJ2-1; the D gene is possibly TRBD2 (5 bases). The CDR3 has 14 amino acids. V lost 3 bases and J 0 bases, leaving 9 bases between the germline ends. CDR1 is DFQATT, CDR2 SNEGSKA, per germline (reference sequence). The CDR3 sequence: CSASGMSSYNEQFF. The CDR3 region has the DNA TGCAGTGCTAGCGGGATGAGCTCCTACAATGAGCAGTTCTTC.

The chain couples TRBV19 to TRBJ2-1; maybe TRBD2 (6 bases). CDR3 length equals 15 residues. V gave up 1 base and J gave up 8 bases, with 15 bases separating them. CDR1 and CDR2 (germline): LNHDA, SQIVND (reference sequence). The CDR3 loop reads CASSIAGGELHEQFF. DNA for the CDR3: TGTGCCAGTAGTATAGCGGGCGGGGAATTGCATGAGCAGTTCTTC.

The V and J genes are TRBV29-1 and TRBJ2-3; weak D call: TRBD1 (6 bases). The length of the CDR3 is 11 residues. Germline V gene lookup returns CDR1 SQVTM and CDR2 ANQGSEA. The germline V and J ends were trimmed by 6 bases and 5 bases, with 9 bases remaining between them. The CDR3 is CSVWTEDTQYF. The CDR3 nucleotides read TGCAGCGTGTGGACAGAAGATACGCAGTATTTT.

This clonotype was observed at least ten times. The chain couples TRBV19 to TRBJ2-1; tentatively, D is TRBD1 or TRBD2 (6 bases each). Per the germline V gene, CDR1 is LNHDA and CDR2 is SQIVND (reference sequence). V lost 1 base and J lost 8, with 12 bases in between. CDR3 length: 14 residues. CDR3 nucleotides: TGTGCCAGTAGTATAGGGGGGGCGGTCGATGAGCAGTTCTTC. Amino acid sequence: CASSIGGAVDEQFF.

This chain uses TRBV7-3 with TRBJ2-5; D may be TRBD1 (6 bases). CDR3 length: 14 amino acids. V gave up 0 bases and J gave up 5 bases, with 10 bases separating them. Germline assignment: CDR1 SGHTA and CDR2 FQGTGA. The CDR3 DNA reads TGTGCCAGCAGCTTAACAGGGGGTGTGGAGACCCAGTACTTC. Its protein is CASSLTGGVETQYF. The full variable domain, rest sourced from reference TRBV7-3 and TRBJ2-5, is GAGVSQTPSNKVTEKGKYVELRCDPISGHTALYWYRQSLGQGPEFLIYFQGTGAADDSGLPNDRFFAVRPEGSVSTLKIQRTERGDSAVYLCASSLTGGVETQYFGPGTRLLVL.

The gene calls are TRBV12-3 or TRBV12-4 and TRBJ1-2; 7 positions agree with TRBD1. The CDR3 length is 13 residues. Trimming took 8 bases from V and 4 from J; bases not matched to a gene: 7. The CDR3 DNA reads as TGTGCCAGCGCGGGGACAGATTTCTATGGCTACACCTTC. It specifies CASAGTDFYGYTF.

This clonotype has just a few counts. The chain couples TRBV28 to TRBJ1-4, with D possibly matching TRBD1 (6 bases). Germline loops: CDR1 MDHEN, CDR2 SYDVKM. The CDR3 has 17 amino acids. Trimming left V 4 bases short and J 2 bases short, with 17 bases between. The CDR3 coding sequence is TGTGCCAGCAGTTCGCCGCAGCAGGGGACCACTAATGAAAAACTGTTTTTT. This sequence encodes CASSSPQQGTTNEKLFF.

The table lists this clonotype with a few counts. The rearrangement joins TRBV20-1 to TRBJ1-4; 8 nucleotides align to TRBD1. CDR1 and CDR2 from the germline V gene are DFQATT and SNEGSKA (reference sequence). The CDR3 is made up of 14 amino acids. Germline trimming cut 6 bases from V and 6 bases from J; bases unmatched to any gene: 9. The CDR3 coding sequence is TGCAGTGCCCGACAGGGGTGGATCGATGAAAAACTGTTTTTT. This codes for CSARQGWIDEKLFF.

The V call is TRBV29-1, the J call TRBJ2-6; 10 bases match TRBD1. V gave up 6 bases and J gave up 3 bases; unmatched junction bases: 5. There are 15 residues in the CDR3. Germline V gives CDR1 SQVTM, CDR2 ANQGSEA. The CDR3 is CSVTDRGRGANVLTF. CDR3 DNA: TGCAGCGTGACTGACAGGGGGCGTGGGGCCAACGTCCTGACTTTC.

CDR3 in amino acids: CASSLFPSYNEQFF. For the CDR3, the DNA is TGTGCCAGCAGTTTATTCCCCTCCTACAATGAGCAGTTCTTC. V and J are TRBV27 and TRBJ2-1; no reliable D call. V lost 1 base and J lost 0, with 4 bases in between. Looked up from germline, CDR1 is MNHEY and CDR2 is SMNVEV (reference sequence). This CDR3 has 14 residues.

The chain has TRBV7-9 and TRBJ2-2, with D perhaps TRBD1 (5 bases). Trimming removed 5 bases at V and 1 base at J, with 14 bases between. The CDR3 length is 16 residues. From germline, CDR1 is SEHNR and CDR2 FQNEAQ (reference sequence). This CDR3 is CASSKDWGLNTGELFF. DNA for the CDR3: TGTGCCAGCAGCAAAGATTGGGGCCTGAACACCGGGGAGCTGTTTTTT.

This clonotype was detected many times. The CDR3 sequence: CASKGAVQYF. CDR3 nucleotides: TGTGCCAGCAAGGGGGCTGTGCAGTATTTT. The rearrangement links TRBV7-8 to TRBJ2-3; TRBD1 matches at 7 bases. The germline gives CDR1 SGHVS, CDR2 FQNEAQ. This CDR3 is built from 10 residues. The trim removed 7 bases at V and 11 bases at J, leaving 3 bases unmatched.

In this sample, this clonotype turned up many times. The V gene is TRBV27, the J gene TRBJ1-5; D unclear. CDR1 is MNHEY and CDR2 is SMNVEV in the germline V gene (reference sequence). V was pared by 2 bases and J by 4 bases, with 6 bases between. The CDR3 sequence is 13 residues long. The chain's CDR3 is CASSLMGNQPQHF. CDR3 nucleotide sequence: TGTGCCAGCAGTTTAATGGGAAATCAGCCCCAGCATTTT.

In its sample, this clonotype was seen many times. The chain has TRBV27 and TRBJ1-2, with a possible D match to TRBD1 (5 bases). Trimming removed 0 bases from V and 5 bases from J, with 22 bases in between. Germline V gene sequence: CDR1 MNHEY, CDR2 SMNVEV (reference sequence). This CDR3 is 18 amino acids long. The CDR3 sequence: CASSLSSLSGTDIYGYTF. The CDR3 DNA follows: TGTGCCAGCAGTTTATCCTCCCTATCCGGGACGGATATTTATGGCTACACCTTC.

This clonotype was picked up many times. The chain employs TRBV24-1 and TRBJ2-1; D is possibly TRBD1 or TRBD2 (5 bases each). CDR1 and CDR2 (germline): KGHDR, SFDVKD. Trimming cost V 1 base and J 10 bases, with 13 bases left between them. The CDR3 runs to 14 residues. The CDR3 loop is CATSDLRGAREQFF. For the CDR3, the DNA is TGTGCCACCAGTGATTTACGAGGGGCTAGAGAGCAGTTCTTC.

The table lists this clonotype with a few counts. This chain uses TRBV6-6 with TRBJ2-7; TRBD1 might be the D (5 bases). The ends were cut back, 4 bases at V and 2 bases at J, with 15 bases in the middle. This CDR3 contains 15 residues. Germline CDR1 and CDR2: MNHNY and SVGAGI (reference sequence). The CDR3, as DNA: TGTGCCAGCAGTTCCGACAGTTTACGACCCTACGAGCAGTACGTC. This translates into CASSSDSLRPYEQYV.

This CDR3 is CSARALQGGNYGYTF. The CDR3 coding sequence is TGCAGTGCTAGAGCCCTTCAGGGGGGCAACTATGGCTACACCTTC. The chain links TRBV20-1 to TRBJ1-2, with TRBD1 matching over 7 bases. Germline V gene data show CDR1 as DFQATT and CDR2 as SNEGSKA (reference sequence). V shed 1 base and J 2 bases; nucleotides not matched to a gene: 7. The CDR3 length is 15 residues.

The rearrangement joins TRBV7-9 to TRBJ1-1; the D gene is possibly TRBD1 (5 bases). Trimming shortened V by 6 bases and J by 3 bases, and 17 bases separated the two germline ends. Germline V gene data show CDR1 as SEHNR and CDR2 as FQNEAQ (reference sequence). This CDR3 spans 15 amino acids. CDR3 sequence: CASRVGGAMYTEAFF. The CDR3 DNA sequence: TGTGCCAGCAGGGTAGGAGGGGCTATGTACACTGAAGCTTTCTTT.

In DNA, the CDR3 is TGTGCCAGCAGTGAAGTACAGGCGTACTCCTACGAGCAGTACTTC. The encoded protein is CASSEVQAYSYEQYF. J is TRBJ2-7 and V is TRBV2; a possible D gene is TRBD1 (5 bases). The CDR3 is 15 amino acids. V gave up 1 base and J gave up 0 bases, with 10 bases separating them. Germline V gene data show CDR1 as SNHLY and CDR2 as FYNNEI.

There are many counts of this clonotype. The genes are TRBV7-9 and TRBJ2-2, with a possible D match to TRBD1 (5 bases). There are 17 residues in the CDR3. Trimming cost V 5 bases and J 3 bases, with 19 bases left between them. The V gene's germline CDR1 is SEHNR and CDR2 FQNEAQ (reference sequence). CDR3 bases: TGTGCCAGCAGCGATATGGGGCGGCTCGATGACACCGGGGAGCTGTTTTTT. Its translation: CASSDMGRLDDTGELFF.

The chain joins TRBV7-9 to TRBJ2-2, with TRBD1 as a possible D gene (5 bases). Germline V gives CDR1 SEHNR, CDR2 FQNEAQ (reference sequence). This CDR3 is built from 12 residues. The ends were cut back, 5 bases at V and 10 bases at J, with 11 bases in the middle. The CDR3 DNA reads TGTGCCAGCAGCCTAGGGGTCCAGGAGCTGTTTTTT. Translated: CASSLGVQELFF.